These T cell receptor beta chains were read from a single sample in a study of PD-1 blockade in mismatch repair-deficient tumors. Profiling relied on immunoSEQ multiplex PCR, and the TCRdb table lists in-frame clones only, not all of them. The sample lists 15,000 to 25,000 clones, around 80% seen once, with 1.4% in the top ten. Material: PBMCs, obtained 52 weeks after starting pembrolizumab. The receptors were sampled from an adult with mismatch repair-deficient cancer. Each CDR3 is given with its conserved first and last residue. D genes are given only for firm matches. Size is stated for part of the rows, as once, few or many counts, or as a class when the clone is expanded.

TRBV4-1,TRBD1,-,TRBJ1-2,CASRSDRAYTF,TGCGCCAGCAGATCGGACAGGGCCTACACCTTC
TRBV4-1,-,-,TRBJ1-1,CASSQGPGAFF,TGCGCCAGCAGCCAGGGTCCAGGGGCTTTCTTT
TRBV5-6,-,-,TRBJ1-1,CASSFRNTEAFF,TGTGCCAGCAGCTTCAGGAACACTGAAGCTTTCTTT
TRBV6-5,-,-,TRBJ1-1,CASSYLSNTEAFF,TGTGCCAGCAGTTACTTATCGAACACTGAAGCTTTCTTT
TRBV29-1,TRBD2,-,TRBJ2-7,CSGLAGGYEQYF,TGCAGCGGCTTAGCGGGAGGGTACGAGCAGTACTTC
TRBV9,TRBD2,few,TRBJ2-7,CASSVEGLAVKQYF,TGTGCCAGCAGCGTAGAAGGACTAGCGGTTAAGCAGTACTTC
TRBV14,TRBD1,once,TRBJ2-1,CASSWGTASYNEQFF,TGTGCCAGCAGCTGGGGGACAGCCTCCTACAATGAGCAGTTCTTC
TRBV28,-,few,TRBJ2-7,CASSSFYEQYF,TGTGCCAGCAGTTCCTTCTACGAGCAGTACTTC
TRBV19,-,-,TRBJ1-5,CASSTRQNQPQHF,TGTGCCAGTAGTACCAGACAGAACCAGCCCCAGCATTTT
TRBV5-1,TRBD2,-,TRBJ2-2,CASSWYRGDGELFF,TGCGCCAGCAGCTGGTACCGGGGGGACGGGGAGCTGTTTTTT
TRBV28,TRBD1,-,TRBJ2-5,CASKGQGASQETQYF,TGTGCCAGCAAGGGACAGGGGGCATCCCAAGAGACCCAGTACTTC
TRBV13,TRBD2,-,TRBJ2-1,CASSLGLAGTHEQFF,TGTGCCAGCAGCTTAGGACTAGCGGGAACACATGAGCAGTTCTTC
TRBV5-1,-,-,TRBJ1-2,CASSPSPRDGGRYGYTF,TGCGCCAGCAGCCCTAGCCCCCGGGACGGCGGGAGGTATGGCTACACCTTC
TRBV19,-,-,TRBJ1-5,CASSLGGDQPQHF,TGTGCCAGTAGTCTTGGAGGTGATCAGCCCCAGCATTTT
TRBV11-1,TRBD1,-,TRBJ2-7,CASTRDSLYEQYF,TGTGCCAGCACCCGGGACAGCCTTTACGAGCAGTACTTC
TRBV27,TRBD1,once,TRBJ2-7,CASSSQGANYEQYF,TGTGCCAGCAGTTCCCAGGGGGCGAACTACGAGCAGTACTTC
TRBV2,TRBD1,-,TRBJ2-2,CATFGTGKNTGELFF,TGTGCCACCTTTGGGACAGGGAAGAACACCGGGGAGCTGTTTTTT
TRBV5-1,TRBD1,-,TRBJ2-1,CASSADRGNEQFF,TGCGCCAGCAGCGCGGACAGGGGAAATGAGCAGTTCTTC
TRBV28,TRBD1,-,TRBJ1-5,CASTWTGTFQPQHF,TGTGCCAGCACTTGGACAGGGACCTTCCAGCCCCAGCATTTT
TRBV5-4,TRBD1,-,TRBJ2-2,CASSFTDRGIGELFF,TGTGCCAGCAGCTTTACGGACAGGGGGATCGGGGAGCTGTTTTTT
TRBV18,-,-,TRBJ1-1,CASSPANRDTEAFF,TGTGCCAGCTCACCGGCTAACAGGGACACTGAAGCTTTCTTT
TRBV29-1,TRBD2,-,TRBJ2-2,CSASLPSGSIGTGELFF,TGCAGCGCCTCTCTTCCTAGCGGGAGTATAGGCACCGGGGAGCTGTTTTTT
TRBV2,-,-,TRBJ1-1,CASSPGRANTEAFF,TGTGCCAGCAGTCCAGGGAGGGCGAACACTGAAGCTTTCTTT
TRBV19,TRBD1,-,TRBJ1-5,CASSVTGHSNQPQHF,TGTGCCAGTAGTGTGACAGGGCACAGCAATCAGCCCCAGCATTTT
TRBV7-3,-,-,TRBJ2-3,CASSFFRGNTDTQYF,TGTGCCAGCAGCTTTTTCCGGGGAAACACAGATACGCAGTATTTT
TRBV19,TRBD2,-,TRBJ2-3,CASSISTSGTTDTQYF,TGTGCCAGTAGTATCAGTACTAGCGGGACCACAGATACGCAGTATTTT
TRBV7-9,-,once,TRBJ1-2,CASTPGGTFYGYTF,TGTGCCAGCACTCCGGGGGGAACCTTCTATGGCTACACCTTC
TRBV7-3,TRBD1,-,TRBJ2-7,CASSLSRGLAYEQYF,TGTGCCAGCAGCTTAAGCAGGGGGCTAGCCTACGAGCAGTACTTC
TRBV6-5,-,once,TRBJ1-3,CASRRRNTIYF,TGTGCCAGCAGGCGTAGAAACACCATATATTTT
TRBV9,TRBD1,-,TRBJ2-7,CASSRVGQGSPYEQYF,TGTGCCAGCAGCCGTGTGGGACAGGGTTCCCCCTACGAGCAGTACTTC
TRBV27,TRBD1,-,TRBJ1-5,CASSRQGGNQPQHF,TGTGCCAGCAGTAGACAGGGGGGTAATCAGCCCCAGCATTTT
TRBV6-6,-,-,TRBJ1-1,CASSYSSGRTEAFF,TGTGCCAGCAGTTACTCATCAGGGCGAACTGAAGCTTTCTTT
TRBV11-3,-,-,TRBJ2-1,CASRLGGGNNEQFF,TGTGCCAGCCGCCTAGGGGGAGGCAACAATGAGCAGTTCTTC
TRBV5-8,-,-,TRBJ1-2,CASSLRGRQGYTF,TGTGCCAGCTCACTCCGCGGTAGACAGGGCTACACCTTC
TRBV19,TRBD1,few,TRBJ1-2,CASNFPGQGVNYGYTF,TGTGCCAGTAATTTCCCTGGACAGGGGGTAAACTATGGCTACACCTTC
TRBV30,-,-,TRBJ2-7,CAWSRFFYEQYF,TGTGCCTGGAGCCGGTTTTTCTACGAGCAGTACTTC
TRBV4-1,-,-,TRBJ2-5,CASSQPNTVTQYF,TGCGCCAGCAGCCAACCTAATACTGTGACCCAGTACTTC
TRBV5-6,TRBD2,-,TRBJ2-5,CASSWTSGRVVETQYF,TGTGCCAGCAGCTGGACTAGCGGGAGAGTTGTGGAGACCCAGTACTTC
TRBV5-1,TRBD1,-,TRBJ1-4,CASRGQGGEKLFF,TGCGCCAGCAGGGGCCAGGGGGGAGAAAAACTGTTTTTT
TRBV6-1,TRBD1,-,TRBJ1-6,CASSEIGHRGLYDSPLHF,TGTGCCAGCAGTGAAATAGGGCACAGGGGGCTGTACGATTCACCCCTCCACTTT
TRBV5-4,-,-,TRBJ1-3,CASSSFSGNTIYF,TGTGCCAGCAGCTCCTTCTCTGGAAACACCATATATTTT
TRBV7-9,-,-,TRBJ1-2,CASSPRQDTYGYTF,TGTGCCAGCAGCCCAAGACAGGATACCTATGGCTACACCTTC
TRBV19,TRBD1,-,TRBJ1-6,CASSHRGNSPLHF,TGTGCCAGTAGTCACAGGGGTAATTCACCCCTCCACTTT